The 18 T cell receptor beta chains below come from one sample, sequenced in a study of Graves' ophthalmopathy and Graves' hyperthyroidism. The TCR beta CDR3 regions underwent amplification from RNA transcripts. RT-PCR was first run with HTBI primers, then multiplex PCR in a second round. In TCRdb, the multiplex PCR reads were re-called with MiXCR into one record per CDR3 protein. The sample holds roughly 420,000 distinct CDR3 sequences, under 25% seen once. The sample was peripheral blood. Receptors originate from a woman under 30 with stable Graves' hyperthyroidism.

This clonotype was detected ten times or more. The chain links TRBV30 to TRBJ1-6, with no clear D. This CDR3 is built from 15 residues. Germline V lookup: CDR1 GTSNPN, CDR2 SVGIG (reference sequence). The V end lost 3 bases, the J end lost 7 bases, and 16 bases lay between the germline ends. The CDR3 here is CAWSAPPTSNSPLHF. DNA for the CDR3: TGTGCCTGGAGCGCGCCGCCGACATCGAATTCACCCCTCCACTTT.

The sample holds many counts of this clonotype. V usage is TRBV29-1 and J usage is TRBJ2-7, with 7 bases identical to TRBD2. The J segment lost 4 bases and the V segment lost 4 bases, leaving 4 bases of the junction unmatched. This CDR3 contains 12 residues. Germline CDR1 is SQVTM and CDR2 is ANQGSEA. CDR3 region: CSVVSLAYEQYF. Here the CDR3 DNA reads TGCAGCGTTGTCTCACTAGCGTACGAGCAGTACTTC.

Notes on this clonotype: A much larger clone lies one base from this, so it may be a read error. This CDR3 fails to terminate in the conserved phenylalanine or tryptophan, so it likely reflects a read error. V is TRBV7-2 and J is TRBJ1-2; D unresolved. The CDR3 has 13 amino acids. Trimming left V 5 bases short and J 3 bases short, with 10 bases between. Germline CDR1 reads SGHTA; CDR2 reads FQGNSA. This CDR3 reads CASSPAPDYGYTV. As DNA, the CDR3 is TGTGCCAGCAGCCCGGCACCGGACTATGGCTACACCGTC.

The V gene is TRBV6-1, the J gene TRBJ2-7; 12 nucleotides agree with TRBD1. Germline V CDR1 and CDR2: MNHNS, SASEGT. The length of the CDR3 is 15 residues. Losses at the gene ends were 1 base for V and 5 bases for J; bases not matched to a gene: 3. The CDR3 protein is CASSEEGQGADEQYF. The DNA of the CDR3 is TGTGCCAGCAGTGAAGAGGGACAGGGGGCCGACGAGCAGTACTTC.

V gene TRBV28 combines with J gene TRBJ2-7; TRBD1 might be the D (5 bases). In germline, CDR1 is MDHEN, CDR2 SYDVKM. CDR3 length: 15 residues. The V end was cut by 7 bases, the J end by 2 bases, with 18 bases between. CDR3 sequence: CASTYRSRPPYEQYF. CDR3 bases: TGTGCCAGCACCTACAGGTCCAGGCCCCCCTACGAGCAGTACTTC. Supplemented by reference TRBV28 and TRBJ2-7, the full variable domain reads DVKVTQSSRYLVKRTGEKVFLECVQDMDHENMFWYRQDPGLGLRLIYFSYDVKMKEKGDIPEGYSVSREKKERFSLILESASTNQTSMYLCASTYRSRPPYEQYFGPGTRLTVT.

This chain links TRBV6-1 with TRBJ1-1; possible D gene TRBD1, 5 bases. V lost 6 bases, J lost 6 bases, and 17 bases lay in between. This CDR3 is built from 14 residues. The germline CDR1 and CDR2 sequences are MNHNS and SASEGT. CDR3 in DNA: TGTGCCAGCAGGAGTCCAGGGCCAAGCTCTGAAGCTTTCTTT. This sequence encodes CASRSPGPSSEAFF.

This clonotype was counted a few times. The rearrangement links TRBV6-2 or TRBV6-3 to TRBJ2-5; maybe TRBD2 (5 bases). This CDR3 region has 17 residues. The germline gives CDR1 MNHEY, CDR2 SVGEGT. Between the trimmed V and J ends, which lost 6 bases and 1 base, there was a span of 21 bases. CDR3 nucleotide sequence: TGTGCCAGCAGCCTCGGGGAATCAGTAAAACGCCAAGAGACCCAGTACTTC. The encoded protein is CASSLGESVKRQETQYF.

In its sample, this clonotype was seen many times. The rearrangement joins TRBV12-3 or TRBV12-4 to TRBJ1-2; TRBD1 might be the D (6 bases). Deletions cut 7 bases from V and 4 bases from J, with 13 bases between. This CDR3 is built from 13 residues. CDR3 amino acids: CASTVQGIYGYTF. CDR3 bases: TGTGCCAGCACTGTACAGGGAATCTATGGCTACACCTTC.

The table lists this clonotype with many counts. The chain carries TRBV6-1 and TRBJ2-7; 9 nucleotides agree with TRBD1. Germline CDR1 is MNHNS and CDR2 is SASEGT. This CDR3 spans 15 amino acids. Trimming cost V 0 bases and J 4 bases; bases outside gene matches: 4. CDR3 bases: TGTGCCAGCAGTGAAGCAAGGGACAGGGTTTACGAGCAGTACTTC. Translation gives CASSEARDRVYEQYF.

Concerning this clonotype: A read error may be the cause here, since a much bigger clone is one base away. The V and J genes are TRBV20-1 and TRBJ2-4; 8 bases fit TRBD2. This CDR3 is 16 amino acids long. Germline V CDR1 and CDR2: DFQATT, SNEGSKA (reference sequence). CDR3 region: CSAKELSGGAKNIKYF. CDR3 in DNA: TGCAGTGCTAAGGAGTTGAGCGGGGGAGCCAAAAACATTAAGTACTTC.

This clonotype was recorded at least ten times. As DNA, the CDR3 is TGTGCCAGCAGGGCAGTAGGGTACGAGCAGTACTTC. Translated: CASRAVGYEQYF. J is TRBJ2-7 and V is TRBV12-3 or TRBV12-4; D is ambiguous. CDR3 size: 12 residues. Trimming left V 6 bases short and J 4 bases short, with 10 bases between.

This clonotype occurred many times. This rearrangement joins TRBV5-1 to TRBJ2-7; D is undetermined. The CDR3 length is 14 residues. Germline loops: CDR1 SGHRS, CDR2 YFSETQ. V was pared by 0 bases and J by 7 bases, with 14 bases between. CDR3 DNA sequence: TGCGCCAGCAGCTTGGGACCTAAGCGTGGGGAGCAGTACTTC. Its protein product is CASSLGPKRGEQYF.

This clonotype was observed many times. This chain uses TRBV5-1 with TRBJ2-5, with 10 bases fitting TRBD2. Trimming took 7 bases from V and 4 from J; bases not matched to a gene: 7. Germline lookup yields CDR1 SGHRS and CDR2 YFSETQ. The CDR3 has 14 amino acids. CDR3 DNA: TGCGCCAGCCGACGGGAGCGGGAGGGAGAGACCCAGTACTTC. This encodes CASRREREGETQYF.

There are many counts of this clonotype. The chain employs TRBV6-1 and TRBJ1-2; D not resolved. With 2 bases removed from V and 4 bases from J, the gap between germline ends came to 8 bases. Germline V gene sequence: CDR1 MNHNS, CDR2 SASEGT. CDR3 length equals 13 residues. The CDR3 DNA sequence: TGTGCCAGCAGTGAACCGGGTGGCTATGGCTACACCTTC. Protein product: CASSEPGGYGYTF.

The chain joins TRBV6-1 to TRBJ2-6, with TRBD1 identical over 9 bases. This CDR3 region has 16 residues. CDR1 and CDR2 from the germline V gene are MNHNS and SASEGT. The J segment lost 4 bases and the V segment lost 6 bases, leaving 7 bases of the junction unmatched. The CDR3 DNA reads as TGTGCCAGCAGGTCCGGGACAGGGAACGGGGCCAACGTCCTGACTTTC. This gives the protein CASRSGTGNGANVLTF.

This clonotype was found a few times. J is TRBJ2-7 and V is TRBV20-1; 10 bases line up with TRBD2. V gave up 1 base and J gave up 5 bases; unmatched junction bases: 8. Germline V gene lookup returns CDR1 DFQATT and CDR2 SNEGSKA (reference sequence). This CDR3 spans 15 amino acids. For the CDR3, the DNA is TGCAGTGCTAGAGGAAGCGGGAGGGTCGGCCACGAGCAGTACTTC. It codes for CSARGSGRVGHEQYF.

This rearrangement joins TRBV20-1 to TRBJ2-5, with 10 bases lining up with TRBD1. The CDR3 extends over 14 amino acids. Unmatched junction bases numbered 10, after V lost 3 bases and J lost 9 bases. The germline CDR1 and CDR2 sequences are DFQATT and SNEGSKA (reference sequence). DNA of the CDR3: TGCAGTGCTAGGGGGGGACAGGGGAACGTGGCCCAGTACTTC. Protein product: CSARGGQGNVAQYF.

The sample holds many counts of this clonotype. This chain uses TRBV4-1 with TRBJ1-2, with D possibly being TRBD1 (6 bases). The CDR3 is 14 amino acids. CDR1 and CDR2 from the germline V gene are MGHRA and YSYEKL. Trimming took 0 bases from V and 4 from J, leaving 9 bases between them. This chain's CDR3 is CASSQDGRGYGYTF. The CDR3, as DNA: TGCGCCAGCAGCCAAGACGGCAGGGGCTATGGCTACACCTTC.